These T cell receptor beta chains were read from a single sample in a study of patients and donors after allogeneic stem cell transplantation. TCRdb reprocessed the RT-PCR reads via MiXCR and lists one record per CDR3 protein. Of about 160,000 distinct CDR3 sequences listed, about two fifths are singletons. Input material: blood, either unsorted or a sorted T cell fraction (not recorded which). These receptors were taken from a human donor who was either an allogeneic HSCT recipient or a stem cell or donor lymphocyte infusion donor (not recorded which). It is not recorded whose cells these are; they may come from a transplant donor. The CDR3 runs from the conserved cysteine through the conserved F or W. D genes are given only for firm matches. Rows give clone size only sometimes, using once, few, many, or a class for an expanded clone.

TRBV10-3	NA	TRBJ2-5	few	TGTGCCATCAGTGAGTCCAGGCAGGGCCCGGAAGAGACCCAGTACTTC	CAISESRQGPEETQYF
TRBV11-2	NA	TRBJ1-2	NA	TGTGCCAGCAGCTCCCCACCCGGAACGGGAGCTAACTATGGCTACACCTTC	CASSSPPGTGANYGYTF
TRBV11-2	NA	TRBJ2-1	NA	TGTGCCAGCAGCTTCGGGGGAGGTTACAATGAGCAGTTCTTC	CASSFGGGYNEQFF
TRBV12-3/TRBV12-4	NA	TRBJ1-1	NA	TGTGCCAGTAGAGATTTGCTACACGACACTGAAGCTTTCTTT	CASRDLLHDTEAFF
TRBV7-9	NA	TRBJ1-2	few	TGTGCCAGCAGCTTACCAGGGGACCCTGGCTACACCTTC	CASSLPGDPGYTF
TRBV3-1	TRBD1	TRBJ1-2	NA	TGTGCCAGCAGCCAAGGTGACAGGGCCCACGGCTACACCTTC	CASSQGDRAHGYTF
TRBV2	NA	TRBJ2-7	NA	TGTGCCAGCAATAATCAGGGACCCTTTACCCTCTACGAGCAGTACTTC	CASNNQGPFTLYEQYF
TRBV12-3/TRBV12-4	TRBD1	TRBJ1-6	few	TGTGCCAGCAGTTTAGAAGCGCAACAGGGGTCCTATAATTCACCCCTCCACTTT	CASSLEAQQGSYNSPLHF
TRBV5-6	NA	TRBJ1-2	few	TGTGCCAGCAGTTACCCCGGACAGAGCAACTATGGCTACACCTTC	CASSYPGQSNYGYTF
TRBV6-5	NA	TRBJ1-1	many	TGTGCCAGCAGTTACGGGATGAACACTGAAGCTTTCTTT	CASSYGMNTEAFF